The clone carrying this T cell receptor beta chain turned up a few times. Antigen specificity is unknown. In the library, individual cDNA molecules carried attached unique molecular identifiers. Each CDR3 protein gets one entry after TCRdb re-called the 5' RACE reads with MiXCR. The sample shows over 50,000 distinct CDR3 sequences, over 7% of them seen only once. The data were obtained in a study of early T cells in non-severe SARS-CoV-2 infection. Study context: The study sequenced bulk RNA from unsorted whole blood, with chains unpaired. Study observations and caveats: Anti-spike CD8 responses were favored by VDJdb matching, which missed private and CD4 specificities.

Sequencing input: whole blood. The TCR sequence derives from an adult who was a healthcare worker with PCR-confirmed SARS-CoV-2 infection or an uninfected control (not recorded which).

CDR3 in DNA: TGTGCCAGCAGTTTACCCAGGGTACCCTACAATGAGCAGTTCTTC. Its protein product is CASSLPRVPYNEQFF. The chain joins TRBV28 to TRBJ2-1, with D possibly being TRBD1 (5 bases). The CDR3 covers 15 residues. Trimming cost V 2 bases and J 2 bases, with 10 bases left between them. Germline V gene lookup returns CDR1 MDHEN and CDR2 SYDVKM.